This T cell receptor (beta chain) derives from a study of beta chain features in type 1 diabetes. With respect to this clone: What it recognizes is unknown.

The CDR3 runs to 15 residues. The germline CDR1 and CDR2 sequences are SNHLY and FYNNEI. Trimming took 6 bases from V and 0 from J, leaving 12 bases between them. Study conclusions and caveats: Type 1 diabetes patients showed a moderate but significant shortening of TCRB CDR3s in all four CD4+ subsets.

Sequencing targeted expressed TCRB transcripts, as all isolated RNA had been reverse transcribed. Assay used: immunoSEQ multiplex PCR; TCRdb lists only in-frame clones, some missing. The sample holds approximately 150,000 clones, roughly 63% seen once. The sample was naive CD4+ T cells from blood. The chain employs TRBV2 and TRBJ2-1; perhaps TRBD1 as D (5 bases). This receptor was obtained from a young man with type 1 diabetes. CDR3 residues: CASSLTESSYNEQFF. As DNA, the CDR3 is TGTGCCAGCAGCCTGACAGAGAGCTCCTACAATGAGCAGTTCTTC.